A selection of T cell receptor beta chains follows, all from one sample in a study of graft-versus-host responses after intestinal transplantation. The table came from immunoSEQ multiplex PCR; TCRdb's copy has only in-frame clones and leaves some out. The sample has roughly 12,000 clones; approximately 82% are singletons. The specimen comprised PBMCs, sampled approximately 120 days after transplant. The receptors shown here come from a human patient who received an intestinal transplant, so some T cells may come from the graft donor. Each CDR3 is given without its conserved first and last residue. D genes are given only for firm matches.

d_gene: TRBD2; j_gene: TRBJ2-1; v_gene: TRBV5-5; CDR3aa: ASSSWGLVSHEQF
d_gene: TRBD2; j_gene: TRBJ2-1; v_gene: TRBV27; CDR3aa: ASSLSPGGERFSSSYNEQF
d_gene: NA; j_gene: TRBJ2-1; v_gene: TRBV5-6; CDR3aa: ASSPGDNEQF
d_gene: NA; j_gene: TRBJ2-4; v_gene: TRBV30; CDR3aa: AWSGAGAKNIQY
d_gene: TRBD1; j_gene: TRBJ1-2; v_gene: TRBV11-2; CDR3aa: ASSSQGGDGYT
d_gene: NA; j_gene: TRBJ1-1; v_gene: TRBV5-6; CDR3aa: ASSFGNTEAF
d_gene: NA; j_gene: TRBJ2-6; v_gene: TRBV6-4; CDR3aa: ASSEGSTSGANVLT
d_gene: NA; j_gene: TRBJ2-7; v_gene: TRBV18; CDR3aa: ASSPDVGNEQY
d_gene: TRBD2; j_gene: TRBJ2-1; v_gene: TRBV5-4; CDR3aa: ATGGGRHNEQF
d_gene: TRBD1; j_gene: TRBJ2-7; v_gene: TRBV7-9; CDR3aa: ASSRQGAQEQY
d_gene: TRBD2; j_gene: TRBJ2-1; v_gene: TRBV6-5; CDR3aa: ASSSLAGGDNEQF
d_gene: TRBD1; j_gene: TRBJ1-2; v_gene: TRBV6-6; CDR3aa: ASSGNTGGASGYT
d_gene: NA; j_gene: TRBJ2-1; v_gene: TRBV14; CDR3aa: ASSQDALRQNPYNEQF
d_gene: TRBD2; j_gene: TRBJ2-3; v_gene: TRBV28; CDR3aa: ASKVAGGPTDTQY
d_gene: NA; j_gene: TRBJ1-1; v_gene: TRBV6-5; CDR3aa: ASSYSAGLNTEAF
d_gene: TRBD1; j_gene: TRBJ2-2; v_gene: TRBV6-1; CDR3aa: ASTSIQGPGELF
d_gene: TRBD2; j_gene: TRBJ2-3; v_gene: TRBV15; CDR3aa: ATSSPARSSGRGGDTQY
d_gene: TRBD2; j_gene: TRBJ2-7; v_gene: TRBV13; CDR3aa: ASSSGLAGVREQY
d_gene: NA; j_gene: TRBJ1-1; v_gene: TRBV6-5; CDR3aa: ASSYGGNLNTEAF
d_gene: TRBD2; j_gene: NA; v_gene: TRBV13; CDR3aa: ASSLAGTRSFYEQY
d_gene: NA; j_gene: TRBJ1-2; v_gene: TRBV11-2; CDR3aa: ASTFGQLNYGYT
d_gene: NA; j_gene: TRBJ1-4; v_gene: TRBV9; CDR3aa: ASSVEGGGEKLF
d_gene: NA; j_gene: TRBJ2-7; v_gene: TRBV19; CDR3aa: ASSSYEQY
d_gene: NA; j_gene: TRBJ2-7; v_gene: TRBV5-4; CDR3aa: ASSLIGTISYEQY
d_gene: NA; j_gene: TRBJ2-3; v_gene: TRBV5-6; CDR3aa: ASSLYGGKTDTQY
d_gene: NA; j_gene: TRBJ1-2; v_gene: TRBV4-1; CDR3aa: ASSQKGDGGYT
d_gene: TRBD2; j_gene: TRBJ2-3; v_gene: TRBV29-1; CDR3aa: SASGVTSGRADTQY